This entry features one T cell receptor (beta chain) sequence. The antigen is undetermined. One end of the junction varies from germline; a read error may be responsible. Germline assignment: CDR1 SNHLY and CDR2 FYNNEI. CDR3 length equals 13 residues. Sample-barcoded 5' priming and a J-beta primer mix drove a second PCR of roughly 6 to 12 cycles. A template-switch adaptor that had 12 random nucleotides put a tag on each cDNA molecule. TCRdb itself ran the 5' RACE reads through MiXCR, one entry per CDR3 protein. Among fewer than 800,000 distinct CDR3 sequences listed, roughly 21% were seen once. The data were taken from a study of blood T cells in healthy people across ages. Study-wide results and limits: Diversity was estimated from one million T cells, and these estimates were considered underestimates. Long-lived donors had more naive CD4+ cells and higher diversity than aged donors.

The sequence derives from a man in his 70s in good health. This rearrangement joins TRBV2 to TRBJ1-1; D is unresolved. Sequenced material: blood. CDR3 sequence: CASGEALITEAFF. CDR3 DNA: TGTGCCAGCGGTGAAGCGCTTATCACTGAAGCTTTCTTT.